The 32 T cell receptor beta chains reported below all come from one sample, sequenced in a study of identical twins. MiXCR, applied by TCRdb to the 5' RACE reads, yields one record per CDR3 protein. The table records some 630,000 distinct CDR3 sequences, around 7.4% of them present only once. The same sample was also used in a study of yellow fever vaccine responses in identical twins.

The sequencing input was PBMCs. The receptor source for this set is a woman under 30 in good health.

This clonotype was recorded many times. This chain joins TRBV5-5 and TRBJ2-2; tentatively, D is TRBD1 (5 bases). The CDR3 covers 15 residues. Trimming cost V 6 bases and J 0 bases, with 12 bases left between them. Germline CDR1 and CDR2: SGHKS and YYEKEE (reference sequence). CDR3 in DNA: TGTGCCAGCACCCCCTCCAGGGCGAACACCGGGGAGCTGTTTTTT. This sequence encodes CASTPSRANTGELFF.

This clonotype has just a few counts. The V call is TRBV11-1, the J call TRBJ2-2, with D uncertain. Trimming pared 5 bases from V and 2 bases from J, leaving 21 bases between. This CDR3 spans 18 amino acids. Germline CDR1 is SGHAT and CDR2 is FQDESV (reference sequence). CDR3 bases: TGTGCCAGCAGCCCCCATCTAGTCTTACCCAAAAACACCGGGGAGCTGTTTTTT. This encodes CASSPHLVLPKNTGELFF.

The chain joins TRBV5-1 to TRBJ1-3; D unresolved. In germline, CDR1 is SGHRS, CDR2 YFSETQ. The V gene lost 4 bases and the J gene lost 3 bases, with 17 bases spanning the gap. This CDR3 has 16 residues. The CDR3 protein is CASSLNPGHSGNTIYF. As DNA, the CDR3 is TGCGCCAGCAGCCTAAACCCGGGCCACAGTGGAAACACCATATATTTT.

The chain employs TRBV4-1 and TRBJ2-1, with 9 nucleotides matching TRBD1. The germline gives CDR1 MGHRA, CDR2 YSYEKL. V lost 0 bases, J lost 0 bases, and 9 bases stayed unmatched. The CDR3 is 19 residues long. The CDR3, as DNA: TGCGCCAGCAGCCAAGACGTAAGTGGGACAGGGTACTCCTACAATGAGCAGTTCTTC. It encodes CASSQDVSGTGYSYNEQFF.

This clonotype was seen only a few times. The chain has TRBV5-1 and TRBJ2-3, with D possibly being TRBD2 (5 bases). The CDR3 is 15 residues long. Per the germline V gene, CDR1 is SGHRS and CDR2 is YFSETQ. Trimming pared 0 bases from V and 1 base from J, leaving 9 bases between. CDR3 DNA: TGCGCCAGCAGCTTGGCGGCAGCGGGCACAGATACGCAGTATTTT. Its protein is CASSLAAAGTDTQYF. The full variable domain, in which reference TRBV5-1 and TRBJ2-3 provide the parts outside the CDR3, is KAGVTQTPRYLIKTRGQQVTLSCSPISGHRSVSWYQQTPGQGLQFLFEYFSETQRNKGNFPGRFSGRQFSNSRSEMNVSTLELGDSALYLCASSLAAAGTDTQYFGPGTRLTVL.

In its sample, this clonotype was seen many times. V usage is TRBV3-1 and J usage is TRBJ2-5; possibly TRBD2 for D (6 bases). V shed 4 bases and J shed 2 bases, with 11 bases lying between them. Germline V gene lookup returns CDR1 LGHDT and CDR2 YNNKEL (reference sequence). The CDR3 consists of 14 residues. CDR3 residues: CASSRLVEQETQYF. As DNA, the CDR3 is TGTGCCAGCAGCCGACTAGTAGAACAAGAGACCCAGTACTTC.

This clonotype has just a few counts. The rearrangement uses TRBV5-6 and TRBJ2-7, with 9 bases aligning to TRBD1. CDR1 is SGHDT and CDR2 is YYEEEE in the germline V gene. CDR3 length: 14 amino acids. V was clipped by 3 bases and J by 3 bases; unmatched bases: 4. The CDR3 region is CASSSWDRDYEQYV. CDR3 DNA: TGTGCCAGCAGCTCCTGGGACAGGGACTACGAGCAGTACGTC.

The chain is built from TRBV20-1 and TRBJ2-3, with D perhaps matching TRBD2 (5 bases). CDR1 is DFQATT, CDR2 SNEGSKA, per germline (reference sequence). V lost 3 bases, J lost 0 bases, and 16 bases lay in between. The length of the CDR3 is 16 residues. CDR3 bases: TGCAGTGCTAGCCAGCGGTTCCAAGCTAGCACAGATACGCAGTATTTT. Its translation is CSASQRFQASTDTQYF.

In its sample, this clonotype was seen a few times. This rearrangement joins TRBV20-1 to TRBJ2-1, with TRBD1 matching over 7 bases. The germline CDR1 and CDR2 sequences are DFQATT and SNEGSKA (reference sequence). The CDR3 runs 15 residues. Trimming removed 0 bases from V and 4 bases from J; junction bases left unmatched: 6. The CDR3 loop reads CSARDIGGTYNEQFF. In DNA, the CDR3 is TGCAGTGCTAGAGATATAGGGGGCACGTACAATGAGCAGTTCTTC.

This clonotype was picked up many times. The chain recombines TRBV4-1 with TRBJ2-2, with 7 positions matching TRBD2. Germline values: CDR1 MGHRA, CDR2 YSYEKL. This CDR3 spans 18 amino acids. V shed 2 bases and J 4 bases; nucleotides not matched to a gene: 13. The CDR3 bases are TGCGCCAGCAGCCAAAGGACTAGGACGTCGTTGAGCACCGGGGAGCTGTTTTTT. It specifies CASSQRTRTSLSTGELFF.

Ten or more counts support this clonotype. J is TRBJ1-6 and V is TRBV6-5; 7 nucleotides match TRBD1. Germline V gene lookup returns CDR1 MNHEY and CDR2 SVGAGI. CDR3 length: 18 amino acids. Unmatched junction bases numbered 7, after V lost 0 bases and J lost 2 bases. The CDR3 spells CASSYSSPRGTYNSPLHF. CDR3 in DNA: TGTGCCAGCAGTTACTCGAGCCCCAGGGGGACCTATAATTCACCCCTCCACTTT.

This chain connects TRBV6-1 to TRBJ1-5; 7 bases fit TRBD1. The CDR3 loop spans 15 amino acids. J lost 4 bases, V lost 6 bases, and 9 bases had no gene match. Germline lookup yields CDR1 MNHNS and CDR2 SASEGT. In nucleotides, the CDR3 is TGTGCCAGCAGGCCGACGGGGACAGAGAATCAGCCCCAGCATTTT. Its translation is CASRPTGTENQPQHF.

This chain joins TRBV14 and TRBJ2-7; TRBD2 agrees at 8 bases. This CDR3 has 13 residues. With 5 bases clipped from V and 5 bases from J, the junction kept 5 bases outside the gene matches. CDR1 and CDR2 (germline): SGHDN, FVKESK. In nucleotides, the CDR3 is TGTGCCAGCAGCTTCGTCGGGGGGGACGAGCAGTACTTC. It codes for CASSFVGGDEQYF.

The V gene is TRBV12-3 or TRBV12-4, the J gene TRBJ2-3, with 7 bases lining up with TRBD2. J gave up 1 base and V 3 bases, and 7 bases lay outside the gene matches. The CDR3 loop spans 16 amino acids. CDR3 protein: CASSLGSGIRTDTQYF. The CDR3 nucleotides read TGTGCCAGCAGTTTGGGGAGCGGGATACGCACAGATACGCAGTATTTT.

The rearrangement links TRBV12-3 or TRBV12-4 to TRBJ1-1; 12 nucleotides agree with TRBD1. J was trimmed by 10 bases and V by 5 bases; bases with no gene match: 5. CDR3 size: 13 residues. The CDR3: CASSPGTGGRAFF. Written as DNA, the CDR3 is TGTGCCAGCAGTCCCGGGACAGGGGGCCGAGCTTTCTTT.

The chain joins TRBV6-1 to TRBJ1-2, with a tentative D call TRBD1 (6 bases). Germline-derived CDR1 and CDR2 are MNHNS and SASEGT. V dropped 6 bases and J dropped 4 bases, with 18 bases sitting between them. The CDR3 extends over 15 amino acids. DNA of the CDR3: TGTGCCAGCAGCACTATGACAGGCCAGACCTATGGCTACACCTTC. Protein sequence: CASSTMTGQTYGYTF.

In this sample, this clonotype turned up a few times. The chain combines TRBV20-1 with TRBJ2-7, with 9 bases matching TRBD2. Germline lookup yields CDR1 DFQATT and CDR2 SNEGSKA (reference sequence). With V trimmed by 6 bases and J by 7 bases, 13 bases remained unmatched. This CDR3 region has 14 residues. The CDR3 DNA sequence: TGCAGTGCAAATAGCGGGAGAGTAGAAGGGGAGCAGTACTTC. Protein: CSANSGRVEGEQYF.

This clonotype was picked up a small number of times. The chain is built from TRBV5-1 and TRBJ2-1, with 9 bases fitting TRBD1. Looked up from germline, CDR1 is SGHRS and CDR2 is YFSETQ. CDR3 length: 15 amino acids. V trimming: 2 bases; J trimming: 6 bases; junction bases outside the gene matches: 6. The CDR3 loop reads CASSFPTGGGNEQFF. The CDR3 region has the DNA TGCGCCAGCAGCTTTCCGACAGGGGGGGGCAATGAGCAGTTCTTC.

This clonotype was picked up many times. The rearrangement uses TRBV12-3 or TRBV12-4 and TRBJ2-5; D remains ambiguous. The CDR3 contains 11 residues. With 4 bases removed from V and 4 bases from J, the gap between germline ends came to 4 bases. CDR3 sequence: CASSYRETQYF. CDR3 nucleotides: TGTGCCAGCAGTTACAGAGAGACCCAGTACTTC.

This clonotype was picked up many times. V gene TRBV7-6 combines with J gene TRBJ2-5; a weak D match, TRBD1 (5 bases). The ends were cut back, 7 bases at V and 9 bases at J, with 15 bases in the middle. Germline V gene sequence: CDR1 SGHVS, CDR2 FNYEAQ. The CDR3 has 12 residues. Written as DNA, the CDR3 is TGTGCCAGCAACCAGTACCTAGGGGCCCAGTACTTC. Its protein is CASNQYLGAQYF. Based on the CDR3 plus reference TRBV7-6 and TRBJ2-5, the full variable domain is GAGVSQSPRYKVTKRGQDVALRCDPISGHVSLYWYRQALGQGPEFLTYFNYEAQQDKSGLPNDRFSAERPEGSISTLTIQRTEQRDSAMYRCASNQYLGAQYFGPGTRLLVL.

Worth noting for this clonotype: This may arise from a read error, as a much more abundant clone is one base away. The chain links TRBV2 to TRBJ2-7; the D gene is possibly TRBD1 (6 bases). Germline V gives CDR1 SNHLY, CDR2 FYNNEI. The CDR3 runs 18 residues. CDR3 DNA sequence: TGTGCCAGCTGTGATTCGATCATCCGGACAGCGGAAACCTACGAGCAGTACGTC. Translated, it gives CASCDSIIRTAETYEQYV.

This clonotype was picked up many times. The CDR3: CAISEGSYNSPLHF. The CDR3 DNA follows: TGTGCCATCAGTGAAGGCTCCTATAATTCACCCCTCCACTTT. The chain has TRBV10-3 and TRBJ1-6; no firm D call. Between the trimmed V and J ends, which lost 3 bases and 0 bases, there was a span of 3 bases. CDR1 ENHRY and CDR2 SYGVKD come from the germline V gene. The CDR3 covers 14 residues.

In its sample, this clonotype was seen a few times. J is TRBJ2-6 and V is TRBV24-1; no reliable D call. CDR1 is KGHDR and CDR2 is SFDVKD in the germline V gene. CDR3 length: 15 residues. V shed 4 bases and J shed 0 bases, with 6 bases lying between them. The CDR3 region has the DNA TGTGCCACCAGTGAGGGCGACTCTGGGGCCAACGTCCTGACTTTC. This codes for CATSEGDSGANVLTF.

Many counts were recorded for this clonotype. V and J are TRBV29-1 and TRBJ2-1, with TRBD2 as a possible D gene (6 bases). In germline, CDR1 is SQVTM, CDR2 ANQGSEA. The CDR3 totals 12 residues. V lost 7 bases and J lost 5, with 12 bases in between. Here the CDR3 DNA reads TGCAGCGCCAGGAGGGCCGACAATGAGCAGTTCTTC. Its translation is CSARRADNEQFF.

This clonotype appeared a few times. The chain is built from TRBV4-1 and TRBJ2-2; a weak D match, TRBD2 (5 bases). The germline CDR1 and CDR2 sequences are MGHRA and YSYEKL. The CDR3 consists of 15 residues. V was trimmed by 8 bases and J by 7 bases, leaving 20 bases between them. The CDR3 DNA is TGCGCCAGCCGTACGGGGTACCAAAACTTCGGGGAGCTGTTTTTT. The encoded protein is CASRTGYQNFGELFF.

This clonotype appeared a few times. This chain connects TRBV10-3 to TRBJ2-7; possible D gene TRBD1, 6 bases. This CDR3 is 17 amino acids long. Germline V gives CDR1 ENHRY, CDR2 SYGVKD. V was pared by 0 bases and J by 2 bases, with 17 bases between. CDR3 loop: CAISESTGRGKAYEQYV. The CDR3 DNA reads TGTGCCATCAGTGAGTCGACTGGCAGGGGCAAAGCCTACGAGCAGTACGTC.

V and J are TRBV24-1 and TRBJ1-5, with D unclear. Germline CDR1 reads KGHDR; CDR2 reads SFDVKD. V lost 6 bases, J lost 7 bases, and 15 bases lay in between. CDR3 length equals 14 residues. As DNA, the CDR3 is TGTGCCACCAGTACGGGAACCTTTCCCCAGCCCCAGCATTTT. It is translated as CATSTGTFPQPQHF.

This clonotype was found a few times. The DNA of the CDR3 is TGTGCTATATCGGAGGGATCGGAGACCCAGTACTTC. Encoded protein: CAISEGSETQYF. The genes are TRBV10-3 and TRBJ2-5; possible D gene TRBD2, 6 bases. Germline CDR1 reads ENHRY; CDR2 reads SYGVKD. The length of the CDR3 is 12 residues.

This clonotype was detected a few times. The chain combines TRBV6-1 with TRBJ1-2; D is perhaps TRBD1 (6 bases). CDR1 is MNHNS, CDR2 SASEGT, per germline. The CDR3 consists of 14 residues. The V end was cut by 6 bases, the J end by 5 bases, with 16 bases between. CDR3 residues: CASSAGGRGYGYTF. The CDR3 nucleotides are TGTGCCAGCAGCGCCGGGGGGCGAGGATATGGCTACACCTTC.

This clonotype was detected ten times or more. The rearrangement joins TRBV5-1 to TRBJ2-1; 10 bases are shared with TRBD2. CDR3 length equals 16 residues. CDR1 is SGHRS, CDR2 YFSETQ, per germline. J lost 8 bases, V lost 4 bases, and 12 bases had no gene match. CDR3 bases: TGCGCCAGCAGCCTCAGGGCTAGCGGGAGCCTCTATGAGCAGTTCTTC. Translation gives CASSLRASGSLYEQFF.

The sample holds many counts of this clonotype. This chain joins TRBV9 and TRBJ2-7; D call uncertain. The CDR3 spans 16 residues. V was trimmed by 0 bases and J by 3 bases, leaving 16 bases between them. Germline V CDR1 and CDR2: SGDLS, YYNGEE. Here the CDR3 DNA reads TGTGCCAGCAGCGTAGGGATTATGGGCAGCAACTACGAGCAGTACTTC. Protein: CASSVGIMGSNYEQYF. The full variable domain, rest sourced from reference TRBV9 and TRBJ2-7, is DSGVTQTPKHLITATGQRVTLRCSPRSGDLSVYWYQQSLDQGLQFLIQYYNGEERAKGNILERFSAQQFPDLHSELNLSSLELGDSALYFCASSVGIMGSNYEQYFGPGTRLTVT.

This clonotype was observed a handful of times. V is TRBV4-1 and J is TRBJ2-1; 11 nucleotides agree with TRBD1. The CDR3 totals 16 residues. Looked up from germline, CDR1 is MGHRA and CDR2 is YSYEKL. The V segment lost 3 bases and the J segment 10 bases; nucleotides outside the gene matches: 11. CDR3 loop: CASSHPGQGAQREQFF. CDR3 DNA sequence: TGCGCCAGCAGCCACCCTGGACAGGGGGCGCAACGGGAGCAGTTCTTC.